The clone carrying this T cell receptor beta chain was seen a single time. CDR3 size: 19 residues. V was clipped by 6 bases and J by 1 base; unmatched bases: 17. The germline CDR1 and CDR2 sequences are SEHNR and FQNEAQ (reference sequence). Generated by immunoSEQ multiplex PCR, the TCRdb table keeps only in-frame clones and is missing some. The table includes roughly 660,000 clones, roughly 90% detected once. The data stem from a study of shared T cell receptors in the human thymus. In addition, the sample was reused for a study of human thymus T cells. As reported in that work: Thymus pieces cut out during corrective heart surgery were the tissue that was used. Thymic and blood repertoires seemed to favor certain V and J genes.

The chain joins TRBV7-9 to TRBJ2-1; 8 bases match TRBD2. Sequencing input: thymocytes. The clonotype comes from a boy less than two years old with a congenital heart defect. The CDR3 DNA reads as TGTGCCAGCAGTTCAACGGGGCGCCGGACTAGCCTATCCTACAATGAGCAGTTCTTC. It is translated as CASSSTGRRTSLSYNEQFF.